This section outlines one T cell receptor beta chain sequence together with its context. Its target is not known. The V gene end was trimmed by 4 bases and the J gene end by 6 bases; junction bases not matched to a gene: 10. Germline V gene data show CDR1 as SNHLY and CDR2 as FYNNEI. The CDR3 totals 15 residues. From the RT-PCR reads, TCRdb called clonotypes with MiXCR, one entry per CDR3 protein. This sample has more than 450,000 distinct CDR3 sequences, with less than 8% found just once. This sample is drawn from a study of response to subunit inactivated influenza vaccine. Findings and limits, study-wide: Researchers suggested that each seasonal influenza vaccination recruits few new T cells.

This TCR came from a man aged 50-75 years who received an inactivated influenza vaccine. Specimen: PBMCs from blood, collected 23 months after vaccination. The chain employs TRBV2 and TRBJ2-3, with TRBD1 matching 7 bases. The CDR3 sequence is CASSGGGNPGDTQYF. The CDR3 DNA is TGTGCCAGCAGTGGAGGGGGCAACCCCGGGGATACGCAGTATTTT.